The 32 T cell receptor beta chains in this list originate from one sample, sequenced in a study of beta chain features in type 1 diabetes. Notes on the study in general: TCRB CDR3s from Type 1 diabetes patients were moderately but significantly shorter in all four CD4+ subsets.

Since all of the isolated RNA was reverse transcribed, expressed TCRB transcripts were what got sequenced. Using immunoSEQ multiplex PCR, the repertoire was profiled, and TCRdb retains in-frame clones only, with some absent. The data contain 250,000 to 350,000 clones, 13% to 15% of them singletons. These receptors' targets are unknown. The sequencing input was naive CD4+ T cells from blood. Source of these receptors: a man aged 30 to 45 with type 1 diabetes.

The V call is TRBV4-3, the J call TRBJ1-4, with no clear D. V was shortened by 2 bases and J by 0 bases, with 10 bases between the two germline ends. This CDR3 has 16 residues. Germline V lookup: CDR1 LGHNA, CDR2 YSLEER. The CDR3 DNA reads as TGCGCCAGCAGCCAAAATTTAGCGGCAACTAATGAAAAACTGTTTTTT. It yields the protein CASSQNLAATNEKLFF.

The rearrangement uses TRBV5-4 and TRBJ2-2; TRBD2 matches at 9 bases. The junction had 5 bases not matched to a gene; V was cut back by 4 bases and J by 1 base. Germline V gene lookup returns CDR1 SGHNT and CDR2 YYREEE (reference sequence). This CDR3 has 16 amino acids. Here the CDR3 reads CASSPSGTKNTGELFF. The CDR3 nucleotides read TGTGCCAGCAGCCCTAGCGGGACGAAGAACACCGGGGAGCTGTTTTTT.

This clone was seen a few times. The chain couples TRBV7-9 to TRBJ2-1; D perhaps matches TRBD2 (5 bases). V was shortened by 2 bases and J by 5 bases, with 10 bases between the two germline ends. This CDR3 is 14 amino acids long. Germline V CDR1 and CDR2: SEHNR, FQNEAQ (reference sequence). CDR3 in DNA: TGTGCCAGCAGCTTAACCGGGAAGAACAATGAGCAGTTCTTC. As protein: CASSLTGKNNEQFF.

This chain links TRBV5-1 with TRBJ2-7; a weak D match, TRBD1 (6 bases). V was pared by 7 bases and J by 2 bases, with 16 bases between. CDR3 length: 14 amino acids. Looked up from germline, CDR1 is SGHRS and CDR2 is YFSETQ. CDR3 nucleotide sequence: TGCGCCAGCGGGAATGGACAGTCGACCTACGAGCAGTACTTC. Protein product: CASGNGQSTYEQYF.

This chain joins TRBV9 and TRBJ1-1; TRBD1 matches at 7 bases. Germline trimming cut 2 bases from V and 5 bases from J; bases unmatched to any gene: 6. Germline assignment: CDR1 SGDLS and CDR2 YYNGEE. CDR3 size: 14 residues. DNA of the CDR3: TGTGCCAGCAGCGTGGGGACAGTAAGAACTGAAGCTTTCTTT. Its translation: CASSVGTVRTEAFF.

V is TRBV30 and J is TRBJ1-2; the match to TRBD1 covers 9 bases. CDR3 length: 16 residues. Trimming took 2 bases from V and 7 from J; bases not matched to a gene: 14. Germline CDR1 and CDR2: GTSNPN and SVGIG (reference sequence). Here the CDR3 DNA reads TGTGCCTGGAGTCCGGGACAGGGAGGGAGAGAAGGTGGCTACACCTTC. This translates into CAWSPGQGGREGGYTF.

The chain uses TRBV5-4 and TRBJ1-2; D gene ambiguous. The V gene's germline CDR1 is SGHNT and CDR2 YYREEE (reference sequence). V shed 1 base and J shed 4 bases, with 14 bases lying between them. The CDR3 totals 15 residues. In nucleotides, the CDR3 is TGTGCCAGCAGCTTGCCTTCTACGGACTCCTATGGCTACACCTTC. Protein sequence: CASSLPSTDSYGYTF.

This clone was seen only once. V usage is TRBV18 and J usage is TRBJ2-4; 10 bases align to TRBD2. CDR1 is KGHSH, CDR2 LQKENI, per germline. V lost 1 base and J lost 6; bases outside the gene matches: 3. CDR3 length: 15 residues. CDR3 sequence: CASSPLTSGLNIQYF. DNA for the CDR3: TGTGCCAGCTCACCACTGACTAGCGGGTTAAACATTCAGTACTTC.

The rearrangement uses TRBV28 and TRBJ2-7; maybe TRBD1 (7 bases). The CDR3 runs to 13 residues. Per germline, CDR1 MDHEN and CDR2 SYDVKM. V gave up 8 bases and J gave up 3 bases, with 14 bases separating them. The CDR3 region has the DNA TGTGCCAGCGGGGGGCAGGGGGACTACGAGCAGTACTTC. It codes for CASGGQGDYEQYF.

This clone was recorded a few times. The chain links TRBV14 to TRBJ1-1; D is undetermined. In germline, CDR1 is SGHDN, CDR2 FVKESK. V was shortened by 0 bases and J by 0 bases, with 11 bases between the two germline ends. The CDR3 has 16 amino acids. The CDR3 nucleotides are TGTGCCAGCAGCCAAGATTTCGGGTCCATGAACACTGAAGCTTTCTTT. It is translated as CASSQDFGSMNTEAFF.

The rearrangement joins TRBV4-3 to TRBJ2-3; 9 nucleotides agree with TRBD1. The CDR3 runs to 15 residues. Unmatched junction bases numbered 4, after V lost 0 bases and J lost 6 bases. The germline CDR1 and CDR2 sequences are LGHNA and YSLEER. In nucleotides, the CDR3 is TGCGCCAGCAGCCAAGATAGGGACAGGGAGGATACGCAGTATTTT. It encodes CASSQDRDREDTQYF.

This chain connects TRBV7-9 to TRBJ2-1, with TRBD2 matching over 7 bases. With 5 bases clipped from V and 3 bases from J, the junction kept 10 bases outside the gene matches. Germline V gives CDR1 SEHNR, CDR2 FQNEAQ (reference sequence). This CDR3 spans 16 amino acids. The CDR3 region is CASSTLGGSGYNEQFF. DNA of the CDR3: TGTGCCAGCAGCACCCTGGGCGGGAGTGGCTACAATGAGCAGTTCTTC.

This clone was seen more than once but under ten times. The J gene is TRBJ2-7, the V gene TRBV4-2, with unresolved D. CDR1 LGHNA and CDR2 YNFKEQ come from the germline V gene. Trimming removed 1 base at V and 2 bases at J, with 9 bases between. The CDR3 extends over 14 amino acids. For the CDR3, the DNA is TGTGCCAGCAGCCAAGTTGCGGATCCCTACGAGCAGTACTTC. It is translated as CASSQVADPYEQYF.

This chain connects TRBV21-1 to TRBJ1-2; the table's D gene call, TRBD1, was not cross checked with the DNA. TRBV21-1 is an annotated pseudogene. The CDR3 sequence is 16 residues long. The DNA for the CDR3 is TGTGCCAGCAGCAAAGTTGGAAAAGGGGGCCTCTATGGCTACACCTTC. Its protein product is CASSKVGKGGLYGYTF.

In its sample, this clone was seen once. The V and J genes are TRBV28 and TRBJ2-7, with D unclear. The CDR3 contains 13 residues. Germline V CDR1 and CDR2: MDHEN, SYDVKM. The ends were cut back, 8 bases at V and 0 bases at J, with 11 bases in the middle. The chain's CDR3 is CASVESSSYEQYF. The CDR3 DNA sequence: TGTGCCAGCGTCGAGTCTAGCTCCTACGAGCAGTACTTC. Looking up the rest from reference TRBV28 and TRBJ2-7 gives the full variable domain: DVKVTQSSRYLVKRTGEKVFLECVQDMDHENMFWYRQDPGLGLRLIYFSYDVKMKEKGDIPEGYSVSREKKERFSLILESASTNQTSMYLCASVESSSYEQYFGPGTRLTVT.

This clone was counted between two and nine times. The rearrangement uses TRBV15 and TRBJ2-7; D is uncertain. This CDR3 contains 13 residues. Trimming cost V 3 bases and J 0 bases, with 6 bases left between them. Germline CDR1 and CDR2: LNHNV and YYDKDF (reference sequence). CDR3 nucleotides: TGTGCCACCAGCAGCGGTGACTCCTACGAGCAGTACTTC. Translating it yields CATSSGDSYEQYF.

The genes are TRBV18 and TRBJ2-4; perhaps TRBD2 as D (5 bases). The germline V and J ends were trimmed by 6 bases and 3 bases, with 12 bases remaining between them. This CDR3 is built from 14 residues. CDR1 is KGHSH and CDR2 is LQKENI in the germline V gene. CDR3: CASSPFRGKNIQYF. CDR3 DNA: TGTGCCAGCTCCCCCTTCCGGGGCAAAAACATTCAGTACTTC.

This clone has more than one count but fewer than ten. The chain recombines TRBV28 with TRBJ2-4; 7 nucleotides align to TRBD1. Germline assignment: CDR1 MDHEN and CDR2 SYDVKM. Trimming took 6 bases from V and 1 from J; bases not matched to a gene: 6. The CDR3 has 15 residues. CDR3 nucleotides: TGTGCCAGCAGCCCGACAGGGCGCGCCAAAAACATTCAGTACTTC. Its translation is CASSPTGRAKNIQYF.

The chain recombines TRBV18 with TRBJ2-1; 14 bases are shared with TRBD2. V was clipped by 6 bases and J by 7 bases; unmatched bases: 8. The CDR3 is made up of 16 amino acids. CDR1 and CDR2 from the germline V gene are KGHSH and LQKENI. The CDR3 loop reads CASSQGTSGSRNEQFF. The CDR3 nucleotides are TGTGCCAGCTCTCAAGGGACTAGCGGGAGCCGGAATGAGCAGTTCTTC. The variable domain in full, with the rest retrieved from reference TRBV18 and TRBJ2-1, is NAGVMQNPRHLVRRRGQEARLRCSPMKGHSHVYWYRQLPEEGLKFMVYLQKENIIDESGMPKERFSAEFPKEGPSILRIQQVVRGDSAAYFCASSQGTSGSRNEQFFGPGTRLTVL.

The rearrangement links TRBV11-3 to TRBJ2-1; TRBD1 matches at 7 bases. The CDR3 is 16 residues long. Germline loops: CDR1 SGHNT, CDR2 YENEEA. J gave up 5 bases and V 4 bases, and 11 bases lay outside the gene matches. The CDR3, as DNA: TGTGCCAGCAGCTCTACCTCCGGGACAGTAGACAATGAGCAGTTCTTC. Amino acids: CASSSTSGTVDNEQFF.

This clone has a handful of counts. The genes are TRBV28 and TRBJ2-7; D remains unclear. The CDR3 loop spans 12 amino acids. V lost 6 bases and J lost 6, with 12 bases in between. Germline loops: CDR1 MDHEN, CDR2 SYDVKM. This chain's CDR3 is CASSWAHREQYF. The DNA for the CDR3 is TGTGCCAGCAGCTGGGCCCACCGCGAGCAGTACTTC.

This chain connects TRBV5-1 to TRBJ2-7; possible D gene TRBD2, 5 bases. The CDR3 has 14 residues. CDR1 is SGHRS, CDR2 YFSETQ, per germline. V gave up 5 bases and J gave up 4 bases, with 16 bases separating them. CDR3 residues: CASSQGGSGYEQYF. Here the CDR3 DNA reads TGCGCCAGCAGTCAAGGCGGGTCGGGGTACGAGCAGTACTTC.

This clone was seen a few times. This rearrangement joins TRBV7-2 to TRBJ2-4; 8 bases map to TRBD1. There are 18 residues in the CDR3. Germline CDR1 and CDR2: SGHTA and FQGNSA. With V trimmed by 5 bases and J by 1 base, 13 bases remained unmatched. CDR3 DNA sequence: TGTGCCAGCAGCCCAACACGACAGGGGCGGGTGGCCAAAAACATTCAGTACTTC. Residues: CASSPTRQGRVAKNIQYF.

This clone appeared a few times. The rearrangement links TRBV6-5 to TRBJ1-5, with a possible D match to TRBD1 (6 bases). V lost 8 bases and J 5 bases, leaving 10 bases between the germline ends. The CDR3 has 12 residues. Germline assignment: CDR1 MNHEY and CDR2 SVGAGI. CDR3 in amino acids: CASGQGHQPQHF. The CDR3 nucleotides read TGTGCCAGCGGTCAGGGGCATCAGCCCCAGCATTTT.

This sequence joins TRBV9 and TRBJ1-2; D is ambiguous. Germline V gene lookup returns CDR1 SGDLS and CDR2 YYNGEE. The V and J ends lost 5 bases and 4 bases respectively, with 18 bases between them. This CDR3 is 15 amino acids long. The CDR3, as DNA: TGTGCCAGCAGTCCTCAGGTCGGCCCCCGCTATGGCTACACCTTC. It translates to CASSPQVGPRYGYTF.

The CDR3 DNA reads as TGTGCCAGCACCTCCTTCGGCCGACTAGGTAATGAGCAGTTCTTC. Translation: CASTSFGRLGNEQFF. The chain uses TRBV11-2 and TRBJ2-1; the D gene is possibly TRBD2 (6 bases). In germline, CDR1 is SGHAT, CDR2 FQNNGV. Trimming took 7 bases from V and 7 from J, leaving 20 bases between them. The length of the CDR3 is 15 residues.

This clone was detected only a few times. One end of the junction varies from germline; a read error may be responsible. The rearrangement links TRBV19 to TRBJ2-6, with D unclear. This CDR3 is built from 14 residues. Germline CDR1 reads LNHDA; CDR2 reads SQIVND (reference sequence). The CDR3 reads CVSEESSGANVLTF. In nucleotides, the CDR3 is TGCGTAAGTGAGGAGAGCTCTGGGGCCAACGTCCTGACTTTC.

This clone turned up a few times. This chain joins TRBV18 and TRBJ2-5, with D perhaps matching TRBD1 (6 bases). This CDR3 has 15 residues. CDR1 is KGHSH, CDR2 LQKENI, per germline. Trimming pared 6 bases from V and 5 bases from J, leaving 19 bases between. The CDR3 DNA follows: TGTGCCAGCTCCGCCCTCTCGGGGACAAGCGAGACCCAGTACTTC. It codes for CASSALSGTSETQYF. The full variable domain, its missing parts supplied by reference TRBV18 and TRBJ2-5, is NAGVMQNPRHLVRRRGQEARLRCSPMKGHSHVYWYRQLPEEGLKFMVYLQKENIIDESGMPKERFSAEFPKEGPSILRIQQVVRGDSAAYFCASSALSGTSETQYFGPGTRLLVL.

This clone was seen only a few times. The V call is TRBV2, the J call TRBJ2-3; 12 positions match TRBD2. The CDR3 consists of 14 residues. CDR1 is SNHLY and CDR2 is FYNNEI in the germline V gene. With 4 bases clipped from V and 6 bases from J, the junction kept 2 bases outside the gene matches. The CDR3 spells CASSGTSGADTQYF. The CDR3 DNA follows: TGTGCCAGCAGTGGGACTAGCGGGGCGGATACGCAGTATTTT.

Only one count was recorded for this clone. V usage is TRBV7-2 and J usage is TRBJ2-1, with 7 bases that match TRBD2. Germline V gene lookup returns CDR1 SGHTA and CDR2 FQGNSA. Trimming removed 1 base from V and 6 bases from J; junction bases left unmatched: 6. The CDR3 loop spans 15 amino acids. CDR3 DNA sequence: TGTGCCAGCAGCTTAGTGCCTAGCGGAGGCAATGAGCAGTTCTTC. This encodes CASSLVPSGGNEQFF.

This clone turned up a few times. The rearrangement joins TRBV7-9 to TRBJ2-3; 7 positions agree with TRBD2. V lost 1 base, J lost 0 bases, and 4 bases stayed unmatched. The germline V gene encodes CDR1 SEHNR and CDR2 FQNEAQ (reference sequence). The length of the CDR3 is 16 residues. The DNA for the CDR3 is TGTGCCAGCAGCTTAGTTGCGCGGGGGAGCACAGATACGCAGTATTTT. Residues: CASSLVARGSTDTQYF.

Regarding this clone: Other DNA sequences within the sample encode an identical CDR3. This chain uses TRBV14 with TRBJ1-2; 9 bases map to TRBD1. This CDR3 comprises 13 residues. Germline-derived CDR1 and CDR2 are SGHDN and FVKESK. The junction had 5 bases not matched to a gene; V was cut back by 4 bases and J by 8 bases. CDR3 residues: CASSPRTGEGYTF. DNA of the CDR3: TGTGCCAGCAGCCCCCGGACAGGGGAGGGCTACACCTTC. Complete variable domain (other parts from reference TRBV14 and TRBJ1-2): EAGVTQFPSHSVIEKGQTVTLRCDPISGHDNLYWYRRVMGKEIKFLLHFVKESKQDESGMPNNRFLAERTGGTYSTLKVQPAELEDSGVYFCASSPRTGEGYTFGSGTRLTVV.